This T cell receptor (beta chain) was documented in a study of T cell clonotyping in hematopoietic cell transplantation. Findings and caveats of the study: After transplant, recipient diversity fell while pathologically expanded clonotypes grew through day 180.

Germline values: CDR1 SGHNT, CDR2 YENEEA. V was trimmed by 0 bases and J by 6 bases, leaving 9 bases between them. The CDR3 is made up of 14 amino acids. To note about this clone: The target antigen is unknown.

Method: immunoSEQ multiplex PCR; TCRdb's copy keeps in-frame clones and lacks some. The table lists some 40,000 clones, roughly 94% of them singletons. The receptor was isolated from a woman aged 45-59 years in good health. Some clones in this sample may be carry-over from other donors' samples. The sequencing input was peripheral blood mononuclear cells. The rearrangement uses TRBV11-3 and TRBJ2-4; unclear D gene. The DNA of the CDR3 is TGTGCCAGCAGCTTAGAGGCAGGTCTAAACATTCAGTACTTC. This encodes CASSLEAGLNIQYF.